This is a list of T cell receptor beta chains from one sample in a study of blood T cell repertoires in COVID-19. Measured with immunoSEQ multiplex PCR; TCRdb has only the in-frame clones, and not every one. The sample carries about 160,000 clones, under 95% recorded once. Sequencing input: peripheral blood. Receptors were obtained from a man aged 18 to 29 with acute or convalescent COVID-19. Each CDR3 is given without its conserved first and last residue.

TRBV14	TRBJ2-3	ASSQDRGVGFADTQY
TRBV6-5	TRBJ1-1	ATRQGATEAF
TRBV3-1/TRBV3-2	TRBJ1-6	ASSQRRDNSPLH
TRBV6-5	TRBJ1-1	ASSSTAGGGTEAF
TRBV6-4	TRBJ1-5	ASLGTGGAGQPQH
TRBV5-8	TRBJ1-5	ASSYRTGEILNQPQH
TRBV27	TRBJ1-4	ASSRTQGGEGEKLF
TRBV19	TRBJ2-7	ASTPGGAGYEQY
TRBV6-1	TRBJ1-1	ASSEGPGMNTEAF
TRBV24-1	TRBJ2-5	ATSDLLEPGNRETQY
TRBV20-1	TRBJ2-7	SASSVGGSYEQY
TRBV18	TRBJ1-6	ASSPRGAVDFSPLH
TRBV29-1	TRBJ2-2	SVVLRGTGLTGELF
TRBV18	TRBJ1-4	ASSPIGQGPGEKLF
TRBV9	TRBJ2-3	ASSVWTSATDTQY
TRBV19	TRBJ1-1	ASSWAGRGTEAF
TRBV19	TRBJ1-1	ASSIGGLESTEAF